The subject of this entry is one T cell receptor beta chain. The target antigen is unknown. Primers included in the PCR were 60 Vbeta and 13 Jbeta primers. Profiling relied on immunoSEQ multiplex PCR, and the TCRdb table lists in-frame clones only, not all of them. This listing includes approximately 80,000 clones. The source of the sample is a study of cytomegalovirus exposure and HLA in healthy donors. CDR1 and CDR2 (germline): KGHSH, LQKENI. The V and J ends lost 1 base and 11 bases, in that order; junction bases with no gene match: 10. The CDR3 totals 16 residues. Study-level points and caveats: It has been reported that TCR beta sequences accurately predicted the HLA-A and HLA-B alleles of most subjects. In vitro assays verified that three CMV-associated chains recognized CMV antigens specifically.

The sequence was obtained from a woman under 40 in good health and CMV-seronegative. Sample: PBMCs. The V gene is TRBV18, the J gene TRBJ2-2, with 10 bases matching TRBD2. This chain's CDR3 is CASSPRGLAVGGELFF. The CDR3 bases are TGTGCCAGCTCACCACGAGGACTAGCGGTGGGTGGTGAGCTGTTTTTT.